This T cell receptor beta chain was sequenced in a study of T cells expressing NK-cell markers. Overall study context: It was from sorted CD3+CD56+NKG2C+, CD3+CD56+NKG2C- and CD3+CD56-NKG2C+ T cells that TCR beta repertoires came. Seven of the eight sequenced donors were HCMV-seropositive; one was seronegative.

Study-wide points: NKG2C+ dominant clonotypes from over 5 donors made up roughly 1.0-7.0% of CD8+ T cells.

It was by 5'RACE template switching with UMIs that TCR beta cDNA was made. TCRdb re-called the 5' RACE reads and shows each CDR3 protein once, DNA omitted. The listing records a few hundred thousand distinct CDR3 sequences. As concerns this clonotype: No antigen is known for it.

The receptor comes from a young man in good health. Input material: blood T cells: a sorted CD56 or NKG2C T cell subset, CD4+ or CD8+ T cells, or bulk PBMC T cells (not recorded which).

CDR3 amino acids: CASSPGTGLDTQYF. This sequence joins TRBV5-1 and TRBJ2-3; TCRdb designates TRBD1, a call that cannot be tested without DNA. Looked up from germline, CDR1 is SGHRS and CDR2 is YFSETQ. CDR3 length: 14 amino acids.